These 26 T cell receptor beta chains came from one sample sequenced in a study of regulatory T cells in long-lasting Graves disease. Time point given: newly diagnosed GD, antithyroid drugs for less than 3 months. With RNA extracted from PBMCs as input, the TCR library was made. Sequencing libraries for TCR beta were prepared with iRepertoire HTBI primers and Arm-PCR of CDR3 regions. TCRdb itself ran the multiplex PCR reads through MiXCR, one entry per CDR3 protein. The sample holds around 250,000 distinct CDR3 sequences, about 18% seen once. The sample also formed part of further work on T cells in Graves' hyperthyroidism and ophthalmopathy.

The sequencing here drew on peripheral blood mononuclear cells (PBMCs), taken at new diagnosis, from a patient treated with antithyroid drugs. The receptors shown here come from a woman in her twenties or thirties with Graves disease.

This clonotype was recorded many times. This chain connects TRBV27 to TRBJ1-2; 7 bases fit TRBD1. Germline assignment: CDR1 MNHEY and CDR2 SMNVEV (reference sequence). There are 12 residues in the CDR3. V lost 7 bases and J lost 6; bases outside the gene matches: 5. The CDR3 DNA sequence: TGTGCCAGCAATAGACAGGGTGATGGCTACACCTTC. This encodes CASNRQGDGYTF.

Points on this clonotype: This likely came from a read error, as a far larger clone is one base away. The chain carries TRBV13 and TRBJ2-1, with 9 nucleotides matching TRBD2. The CDR3 extends over 13 amino acids. Germline CDR1 is PRHDT and CDR2 is FYEKMQ (reference sequence). V was pared by 11 bases and J by 7 bases, with 9 bases of the junction left unmatched. Written as DNA, the CDR3 is TGTGCCTGCACTGGCGGGGGGGTAAATGAGCAGTTCTTC. Amino acids: CACTGGGVNEQFF.

This clonotype has ten or more counts. V is TRBV6-1 and J is TRBJ2-2; possible D gene TRBD2, 6 bases. The germline CDR1 and CDR2 sequences are MNHNS and SASEGT. Between the trimmed V and J ends, which lost 5 bases and 4 bases, there was a span of 11 bases. The CDR3 has 14 amino acids. CDR3 coding DNA: TGTGCCAGCAGTCGTAGCGGAGCCACCGGGGAGCTGTTTTTT. Amino acid sequence: CASSRSGATGELFF.

This clonotype is medium-sized within its sample. CDR3 in amino acids: CASSPGPWRGTEAFF. CDR3 DNA sequence: TGTGCCAGCAGTCCGGGTCCGTGGAGGGGCACTGAAGCTTTCTTT. The rearrangement joins TRBV7-2 to TRBJ1-1; the D gene is possibly TRBD1 (5 bases). The CDR3 covers 15 residues. Germline values: CDR1 SGHTA, CDR2 FQGNSA. The V gene lost 6 bases and the J gene lost 4 bases, with 18 bases spanning the gap. The full variable domain, its missing parts supplied by reference TRBV7-2 and TRBJ1-1, is GAGVSQSPSNKVTEKGKDVELRCDPISGHTALYWYRQSLGQGLEFLIYFQGNSAPDKSGLPSDRFSAERTGGSVSTLTIQRTQQEDSAVYLCASSPGPWRGTEAFFGQGTRLTVV.

This clonotype was recorded at least ten times. This chain connects TRBV7-2 to TRBJ2-3; D ambiguous. The germline gives CDR1 SGHTA, CDR2 FQGNSA. The CDR3 is 14 amino acids. The V end lost 2 bases, the J end lost 1 base, and 7 bases lay between the germline ends. The CDR3 loop is CASSLYLGTDTQYF. The CDR3 DNA reads as TGTGCCAGCAGCTTATATCTAGGCACAGATACGCAGTATTTT.

As to this clonotype: One end of the junction is discordant with germline, which a read error may explain. The V and J genes are TRBV6-1 and TRBJ1-3; no reliable D call. From germline, CDR1 is MNHNS and CDR2 SASEGT. The CDR3 has 13 amino acids. As DNA, the CDR3 is TGTGCCAGCACCCCTCCGGCTGGAAACACCATATGTTTT. Its translation is CASTPPAGNTICF.

This chain connects TRBV2 to TRBJ1-5; D possibly corresponds to TRBD1 (6 bases). CDR3 size: 15 residues. Trimming took off 6 bases at V and 3 bases at J, with 15 bases between the two ends. CDR1 and CDR2 (germline): SNHLY, FYNNEI. CDR3 residues: CASRPTRQDNQPQHF. The CDR3 nucleotides read TGTGCCAGCAGGCCCACCCGACAGGACAATCAGCCCCAGCATTTT.

This clonotype was observed at least ten times. The J gene is TRBJ1-5, the V gene TRBV19; 9 nucleotides align to TRBD1. Germline V gene sequence: CDR1 LNHDA, CDR2 SQIVND (reference sequence). CDR3 length equals 16 residues. The V and J ends lost 7 bases and 6 bases, in that order; junction bases with no gene match: 13. The DNA of the CDR3 is TGTGCCAGTAACAGGACAGGGGCAGCATGGGGTCAGCCCCAGCATTTT. This encodes CASNRTGAAWGQPQHF.

This clonotype was detected ten times or more. This chain links TRBV6-2 or TRBV6-3 with TRBJ2-5; possible D gene TRBD2, 7 bases. Germline V gene data show CDR1 as MNHEY and CDR2 as SVGEGT. V shed 6 bases and J shed 1 base, with 12 bases lying between them. CDR3 size: 14 residues. Written as DNA, the CDR3 is TGTGCCAGCAGAGGGGGGGACCTCCAAGAGACCCAGTACTTC. Translation gives CASRGGDLQETQYF.

There are many counts of this clonotype. The chain uses TRBV2 and TRBJ1-6; D unresolved. The germline CDR1 and CDR2 sequences are SNHLY and FYNNEI. The CDR3 is 18 amino acids. Trimming took off 2 bases at V and 2 bases at J, with 16 bases between the two ends. The CDR3 here is CASSEPFSLSPYNSPLHF. Here the CDR3 DNA reads TGTGCCAGCAGTGAACCCTTTTCACTGTCCCCCTATAATTCACCCCTCCACTTT.

Ten or more counts support this clonotype. The genes are TRBV9 and TRBJ1-5; D gene unclear. Germline CDR1 is SGDLS and CDR2 is YYNGEE. The CDR3 sequence is 15 residues long. V was cut by 7 bases and J by 0 bases, with 14 bases left in between. CDR3 bases: TGTGCCAGCCCCGCCCGGACCCTTAGCAATCAGCCCCAGCATTTT. Amino acid sequence: CASPARTLSNQPQHF.

The rearrangement links TRBV20-1 to TRBJ2-7; D is uncertain. The germline V gene encodes CDR1 DFQATT and CDR2 SNEGSKA (reference sequence). V dropped 2 bases and J dropped 2 bases, with 13 bases sitting between them. The CDR3 is 14 amino acids. CDR3: CSARKDPPPYEQYF. As DNA, the CDR3 is TGCAGTGCTAGAAAGGACCCACCACCCTACGAGCAGTACTTC.

This clonotype has at least ten counts. J is TRBJ1-5 and V is TRBV10-3, with 9 bases that match TRBD1. The CDR3 has 17 amino acids. CDR1 and CDR2 (germline): ENHRY, SYGVKD. V lost 4 bases, J lost 2 bases, and 9 bases stayed unmatched. CDR3 in DNA: TGTGCCATCAGTGCACAGGGGGCTAAGGAGGGCAATCAGCCCCAGCATTTT. It translates to CAISAQGAKEGNQPQHF.

This chain links TRBV5-1 with TRBJ2-7, with 10 bases fitting TRBD2. This CDR3 is 16 amino acids long. V lost 7 bases and J lost 6; bases outside the gene matches: 16. Germline CDR1 reads SGHRS; CDR2 reads YFSETQ. The CDR3 loop reads CASGPTWSGTSAEQYF. CDR3 DNA: TGCGCCAGCGGCCCAACCTGGTCGGGGACTAGCGCCGAGCAGTACTTC.

This clonotype was seen many times. The rearrangement joins TRBV7-8 to TRBJ2-5, with unresolved D. This CDR3 spans 11 amino acids. Germline CDR1 is SGHVS and CDR2 is FQNEAQ. Trimming pared 4 bases from V and 10 bases from J, leaving 10 bases between. The CDR3 coding sequence is TGTGCCAGCAGCTCTCACCCTAACCAGTACTTC. Translation: CASSSHPNQYF.

This clonotype was counted a few times. This could be a read error, since a much larger clone is one nucleotide away. The V call is TRBV29-1, the J call TRBJ1-1; D is unclear. Germline assignment: CDR1 SQVTM and CDR2 ANQGSEA. V lost 3 bases, J lost 0 bases, and 8 bases lay in between. This CDR3 spans 13 amino acids. For the CDR3, the DNA is TGCAGCGTTGACTCAAGGTTGAACACTGAAGCTTTCTTT. This sequence encodes CSVDSRLNTEAFF.

This clonotype was recorded at least ten times. The V and J genes are TRBV11-1 and TRBJ1-2; TRBD1 is a possible D gene (6 bases). V gave up 4 bases and J gave up 6 bases, with 18 bases separating them. Germline CDR1 SGHAT, CDR2 FQDESV (reference sequence). This CDR3 comprises 15 residues. The CDR3 protein is CASSSTEQGRDGYTF. The CDR3, as DNA: TGTGCCAGCAGCTCCACTGAACAGGGACGGGATGGCTACACCTTC.

The CDR3 protein is CASSPDRGEAFF. CDR3 in DNA: TGTGCCAGCTCGCCAGACAGGGGCGAAGCTTTCTTT. V gene TRBV18 combines with J gene TRBJ1-1, with TRBD1 matching over 8 bases. The V gene's germline CDR1 is KGHSH and CDR2 LQKENI. This CDR3 is 12 amino acids long. The ends lost 6 bases at V and 8 bases at J; junction bases unmatched: 5.

At least ten counts were recorded for this clonotype. This rearrangement joins TRBV20-1 to TRBJ1-1; D ambiguous. CDR1 is DFQATT, CDR2 SNEGSKA, per germline (reference sequence). V was shortened by 2 bases and J by 0 bases, with 7 bases between the two germline ends. The CDR3 covers 13 residues. CDR3 sequence: CSARPTLNTEAFF. The CDR3, as DNA: TGCAGTGCTAGACCTACACTGAACACTGAAGCTTTCTTT.

This clonotype appeared many times. The chain carries TRBV4-2 and TRBJ2-5; maybe TRBD2 (5 bases). CDR1 is LGHNA, CDR2 YNFKEQ, per germline. Trimming removed 1 base at V and 0 bases at J, with 9 bases between. The CDR3 extends over 15 amino acids. The CDR3 DNA follows: TGTGCCAGCAGCCAAGTCTCGGGGAACCAAGAGACCCAGTACTTC. Residues: CASSQVSGNQETQYF.

This clonotype was counted between two and nine times. The conserved closing phenylalanine or tryptophan is absent in this CDR3, likely reflecting a read error. The chain employs TRBV20-1 and TRBJ1-6; TRBD1 matches at 7 bases. This CDR3 is 14 amino acids long. Germline V CDR1 and CDR2: DFQATT, SNEGSKA (reference sequence). V lost 5 bases, J lost 7 bases, and 8 bases stayed unmatched. The CDR3 coding sequence is TGCAGTGCTTTAACCGGGACAGTCAATTCACCCCTCCACCTT. This codes for CSALTGTVNSPLHL.

In its sample, this clonotype was seen many times. This rearrangement joins TRBV18 to TRBJ2-4, with D possibly being TRBD1 or TRBD2 (5 bases each). The CDR3 consists of 16 residues. Germline V gene data show CDR1 as KGHSH and CDR2 as LQKENI. The V end lost 4 bases, the J end lost 1 base, and 14 bases lay between the germline ends. The DNA of the CDR3 is TGTGCCAGCTCACACTCGGGGCCGGAGGCCAAAAACATTCAGTACTTC. This gives the protein CASSHSGPEAKNIQYF.

This clonotype has a handful of counts. The chain couples TRBV6-2 or TRBV6-3 to TRBJ2-2, with D hard to call. In germline, CDR1 is MNHEY, CDR2 SVGEGT. The CDR3 runs 14 residues. V was shortened by 5 bases and J by 4 bases, with 11 bases between the two germline ends. The CDR3 DNA reads TGTGCCAGCAGTGAGAACAGCTTCACCGGGGAGCTGTTTTTT. This codes for CASSENSFTGELFF.

The CDR3 protein is CASSLPGHMNTEAFF. CDR3 nucleotides: TGTGCCAGCAGTTTACCGGGACACATGAACACTGAAGCTTTCTTT. The chain links TRBV27 to TRBJ1-1, with D possibly being TRBD1 (6 bases). The CDR3 spans 15 residues. CDR1 is MNHEY and CDR2 is SMNVEV in the germline V gene (reference sequence). V lost 2 bases to trimming and J lost 0 bases, with 10 bases between them.

The rearrangement joins TRBV5-1 to TRBJ2-1; 7 nucleotides match TRBD2. The junction had 9 bases not matched to a gene; V was cut back by 2 bases and J by 7 bases. This CDR3 is 15 amino acids long. The V gene's germline CDR1 is SGHRS and CDR2 YFSETQ. DNA for the CDR3: TGCGCCAGCAGCTTCAATGTAGCGGGCCTTAATGAGCAGTTCTTC. It yields the protein CASSFNVAGLNEQFF.

This clonotype appeared many times. A read error may account for a junction end that differs from germline. V is TRBV3-1 and J is TRBJ1-1; D may be TRBD1 (5 bases). This CDR3 comprises 13 residues. Germline CDR1 and CDR2: LGHDT and YNNKEL (reference sequence). The chain's CDR3 is CASSSDIDPRLIF. For the CDR3, the DNA is TGTGCCAGCAGCTCGGACATCGACCCGCGGTTAATCTTT.